The rows below give T cell receptor beta chains drawn from one sample of a study of shared clonotypes between healthy human individuals. Measured with immunoSEQ multiplex PCR; TCRdb has only the in-frame clones, and not every one. The sample lists about 450,000 clones; roughly 80% were seen once. Sequencing input: PBMCs. All receptors derive from a woman aged 40 to 50 in good health. Some clones in this sample may be carry-over from other donors' samples. CDR3s include the opening cysteine and the closing phenylalanine or tryptophan. A D gene is named only where the DNA matches it firmly. Clone size is shown for a subset of rows, as once, few, many or a class of expanded clone.

D gene: NA; J gene: TRBJ2-1; V gene: TRBV2; clone size: NA; CDR3 DNA: TGTGCCAGCAGTGGGGTAGTCAGGGCCTCCTACAATGAGCAGTTCTTC; CDR3 protein: CASSGVVRASYNEQFF
D gene: NA; J gene: TRBJ2-7; V gene: TRBV28; clone size: NA; CDR3 DNA: TGTGCCAGCGCTCTCAGGGGAAACTCCTACGAGCAGTACTTC; CDR3 protein: CASALRGNSYEQYF
D gene: NA; J gene: TRBJ2-1; V gene: TRBV5-4; clone size: once; CDR3 DNA: TGTGCCAGCAGCTTGGGTCGGCCGGTCCCCTACAATGAGCAGTTCTTC; CDR3 protein: CASSLGRPVPYNEQFF
D gene: NA; J gene: TRBJ1-2; V gene: TRBV9; clone size: NA; CDR3 DNA: TGTGCCAGCAGCGGGACTCACGGTGGGTACACCTTC; CDR3 protein: CASSGTHGGYTF
D gene: TRBD1; J gene: TRBJ1-1; V gene: TRBV2; clone size: NA; CDR3 DNA: TGTGCCAGCATCGGCAGGGGGAGGAACACTGAAGCTTTCTTT; CDR3 protein: CASIGRGRNTEAFF
D gene: NA; J gene: TRBJ1-1; V gene: TRBV27; clone size: NA; CDR3 DNA: TGTGCCAGCAACCTACAGGGCGAAGGCACTGAAGCTTTCTTT; CDR3 protein: CASNLQGEGTEAFF
D gene: TRBD2; J gene: TRBJ2-5; V gene: TRBV6-6; clone size: NA; CDR3 DNA: TGTGCCAGCAGCCATACTAGCGGAGTCCAAGAGACCCAGTACTTC; CDR3 protein: CASSHTSGVQETQYF
D gene: NA; J gene: TRBJ2-3; V gene: TRBV7-7; clone size: once; CDR3 DNA: TGTGCCAGCAGCTTGGGGGGCTCCGCAGATACGCAGTATTTT; CDR3 protein: CASSLGGSADTQYF
D gene: NA; J gene: TRBJ2-1; V gene: TRBV10-3; clone size: few; CDR3 DNA: TGTGCCATCAGTGAGGCAAAGGTTGTCTCCTACAATGAGCAGTTCTTC; CDR3 protein: CAISEAKVVSYNEQFF
D gene: NA; J gene: TRBJ2-3; V gene: TRBV4-2; clone size: NA; CDR3 DNA: TGTGCCAGCAGCCAGGGCTGGTCGGGCACAGATACGCAGTATTTT; CDR3 protein: CASSQGWSGTDTQYF
D gene: NA; J gene: TRBJ1-1; V gene: TRBV7-7; clone size: few; CDR3 DNA: TGTGCTAGCAGCCCAGGGACACGAAACACTGAAGCTTTCTTT; CDR3 protein: CASSPGTRNTEAFF
D gene: NA; J gene: TRBJ2-1; V gene: TRBV11-2; clone size: NA; CDR3 DNA: TGTGCCAGCAGCTTAGGAGGGAGACTTTCATCCTACAATGAGCAGTTCTTC; CDR3 protein: CASSLGGRLSSYNEQFF
D gene: NA; J gene: TRBJ1-1; V gene: TRBV7-2; clone size: NA; CDR3 DNA: TGTGCCAGCAGCTTAGTTATAGACACTGAAGCTTTCTTT; CDR3 protein: CASSLVIDTEAFF
D gene: NA; J gene: TRBJ2-7; V gene: TRBV6-1; clone size: NA; CDR3 DNA: TGTGCCAGCATCGGAGGCAGCCGCTCCTACGAGCAGTACTTC; CDR3 protein: CASIGGSRSYEQYF
D gene: NA; J gene: TRBJ2-7; V gene: TRBV4-3; clone size: many; CDR3 DNA: TGCGCCAGCAGCCAAGATGGGACCGGGGGCGAGCAGTACTTC; CDR3 protein: CASSQDGTGGEQYF
D gene: NA; J gene: TRBJ2-5; V gene: TRBV10-2; clone size: NA; CDR3 DNA: TGCGCCAGCCGAGGGACGTACACTAAGGAGCAGTACTTC; CDR3 protein: CASRGTYTKEQYF
D gene: NA; J gene: TRBJ1-6; V gene: TRBV4-3; clone size: NA; CDR3 DNA: TGCGCCAGCAGCACCCGGGGGGCGTCGTTTGACTCACCCCTCCACTTT; CDR3 protein: CASSTRGASFDSPLHF
D gene: TRBD1; J gene: TRBJ2-7; V gene: TRBV7-3; clone size: NA; CDR3 DNA: TGTGCCAGCAGCCCCGACCGGGACAGGGGAGGCGAGCAGTACTTC; CDR3 protein: CASSPDRDRGGEQYF
D gene: TRBD1; J gene: TRBJ2-7; V gene: TRBV5-1; clone size: NA; CDR3 DNA: TGCGCCAGCAGGGGAGCGGGACAGGGCCCCTACGAGCAGTACTTC; CDR3 protein: CASRGAGQGPYEQYF
D gene: NA; J gene: TRBJ1-6; V gene: TRBV28; clone size: NA; CDR3 DNA: TGTGCCAGTTGGACCGGGACAAAGAATTCACCCCTCCACTTT; CDR3 protein: CASWTGTKNSPLHF
D gene: NA; J gene: TRBJ1-2; V gene: TRBV5-1; clone size: NA; CDR3 DNA: TGCGCCAGCAGCTCCAGGGTGGGAAACTATGGCTACACCTTC; CDR3 protein: CASSSRVGNYGYTF
D gene: NA; J gene: TRBJ2-2; V gene: TRBV11-3; clone size: few; CDR3 DNA: TGTGCCAGCGGCAAACAGGGAGGGACCGGGGAGCTGTTTTTT; CDR3 protein: CASGKQGGTGELFF
D gene: NA; J gene: TRBJ1-2; V gene: TRBV27; clone size: NA; CDR3 DNA: TGTGCCAGCAGCCCCGGACACCTCTTAGGCTACACCTTC; CDR3 protein: CASSPGHLLGYTF
D gene: TRBD1; J gene: TRBJ1-5; V gene: TRBV2; clone size: NA; CDR3 DNA: TGTGCCAGCAGTCCCGGGACAGCCCATCAGCCCCAGCATTTT; CDR3 protein: CASSPGTAHQPQHF
D gene: TRBD1; J gene: TRBJ2-7; V gene: TRBV4-1; clone size: NA; CDR3 DNA: TGCGCCAGCAGCCAGGGACCGGGACAGAACTACGAGCAGTACTTC; CDR3 protein: CASSQGPGQNYEQYF
D gene: TRBD1; J gene: TRBJ1-5; V gene: TRBV30; clone size: NA; CDR3 DNA: TGTGCCTGGAGTGCAACAGGGGGTCAGCCCCAGCATTTT; CDR3 protein: CAWSATGGQPQHF
D gene: NA; J gene: TRBJ2-7; V gene: TRBV10-3; clone size: NA; CDR3 DNA: TGTGCCATCAGTGATCATTTGGGGCAGGGGTCCTACGAGCAGTACTTC; CDR3 protein: CAISDHLGQGSYEQYF
D gene: NA; J gene: TRBJ1-3; V gene: TRBV9; clone size: few; CDR3 DNA: TGTGCCAGCAGCGTAGCTACGAGGGCTGGAAACACCATATATTTT; CDR3 protein: CASSVATRAGNTIYF
D gene: TRBD2; J gene: TRBJ2-5; V gene: TRBV7-9; clone size: NA; CDR3 DNA: TGTGCCAGCAGCTTAGGAGCGGGAGGGCCCTCCGGGGGTGAGCAGTACTTC; CDR3 protein: CASSLGAGGPSGGEQYF
D gene: TRBD1; J gene: TRBJ2-7; V gene: TRBV5-1; clone size: NA; CDR3 DNA: TGCGCCAGCAGCTTGGATGGGACAGGGGGTTACGAGCAGTACTTC; CDR3 protein: CASSLDGTGGYEQYF
D gene: NA; J gene: TRBJ2-2; V gene: TRBV5-8; clone size: NA; CDR3 DNA: TGTGCCAGCAGCCCCCCCGACATCCCGGACACCGGGGAGCTGTTTTTT; CDR3 protein: CASSPPDIPDTGELFF
D gene: NA; J gene: TRBJ1-5; V gene: TRBV28; clone size: NA; CDR3 DNA: TGTGCCAGCACAGTCTCCTTTCTCCGTCCAAGAAATCAGCCCCAGCATTTT; CDR3 protein: CASTVSFLRPRNQPQHF
D gene: NA; J gene: TRBJ2-7; V gene: TRBV19; clone size: NA; CDR3 DNA: TGTGCCAGTAGTGAGAGCTTAGGCGAGCAGTACTTC; CDR3 protein: CASSESLGEQYF
D gene: NA; J gene: TRBJ1-2; V gene: TRBV11-2; clone size: few; CDR3 DNA: TGTGCCAGCAGCCCCCAAGGACAAAGGGGAGGCTACACCTTC; CDR3 protein: CASSPQGQRGGYTF
D gene: NA; J gene: TRBJ1-1; V gene: TRBV5-1; clone size: NA; CDR3 DNA: TGCGCCAGCAGCCCTGGGGGTCGGGGGTACCCTGAAGCTTTCTTT; CDR3 protein: CASSPGGRGYPEAFF
D gene: NA; J gene: TRBJ2-7; V gene: TRBV4-1; clone size: NA; CDR3 DNA: TGCGCCAGCAGCCCACGGACGGCCTACGAGCAGTACTTC; CDR3 protein: CASSPRTAYEQYF
D gene: NA; J gene: TRBJ1-5; V gene: TRBV6-5; clone size: few; CDR3 DNA: TGTGCCACATCCCGCGGGGGCGCGGATCAGCCCCAGCATTTT; CDR3 protein: CATSRGGADQPQHF
D gene: TRBD1; J gene: TRBJ1-2; V gene: TRBV11-2; clone size: once; CDR3 DNA: TGTGCCAGCAGCTTAGGGGCGACAGGGCCTGGTGGCTACACCTTC; CDR3 protein: CASSLGATGPGGYTF
D gene: NA; J gene: TRBJ2-7; V gene: TRBV5-4; clone size: NA; CDR3 DNA: TGTGCCAGCAGCTTGAAAAAAGCGACACTCTACGAGCAGTACTTC; CDR3 protein: CASSLKKATLYEQYF
D gene: NA; J gene: TRBJ2-1; V gene: TRBV2; clone size: NA; CDR3 DNA: TGTGCCAGCAGTGCGATAGCAGGGGGGGGCAATGAGCAGTTCTTC; CDR3 protein: CASSAIAGGGNEQFF